The T cell receptor (beta chain) under discussion was sequenced for a study of CD8 T cells in ankylosing spondylitis. Study-level findings and limits: There was a TCR beta motif, made of roughly eight highly homologous variants, that appeared characteristic of ankylosing spondylitis blood.

TCRdb re-analysed the 5' RACE reads in MiXCR, keeping a single row per CDR3 protein. In the table there are about 480,000 distinct CDR3 sequences, 15% to 20% of which are singletons. This clonotype was counted between two and nine times. Its cognate antigen is unknown. The CDR3 covers 16 residues. With V trimmed by 4 bases and J by 1 base, 7 bases remained unmatched. Germline V gene lookup returns CDR1 LGHNA and CDR2 YSLEER. Sequenced: blood, either unsorted or a sorted T cell fraction (not recorded which). This clonotype was sampled from a male donor with ankylosing spondylitis. The chain carries TRBV4-3 and TRBJ2-1; 7 positions match TRBD1. The CDR3 bases are TGCGCCAGCAGCCGCACTACGGGACAGTCCTACAATGAGCAGTTCTTC. The encoded protein is CASSRTTGQSYNEQFF.